This TCR beta chain comes out of a study of shared clonotypes between healthy human individuals. Here immunoSEQ multiplex PCR was the method, and the copy in TCRdb shows in-frame clones only, minus some. The sample contains over a million clones, about 74% of which appear only once. This clone was seen more than once but under ten times. Sequences were obtained from memory CD4+ T cells sorted from blood. The sample's subset: CD45RA-negative fraction. This TCR was sampled from a man younger than 35 in good health.

CDR3 loop: CASTLSIGSNYGYTF. CDR3 nucleotide sequence: TGTGCCAGCACCCTTTCAATCGGATCTAACTATGGCTACACCTTC. This chain connects TRBV7-2 to TRBJ1-2; D uncertain. Between the trimmed V and J ends, which lost 7 bases and 0 bases, there was a span of 15 bases. Germline V gene lookup returns CDR1 SGHTA and CDR2 FQGNSA. CDR3 length: 15 residues.